A selection of T cell receptor beta chains follows, all from one sample in a study of beta chain features in type 1 diabetes. Clones were read by immunoSEQ multiplex PCR, and TCRdb kept only the in-frame ones, dropping some. The sample records hundreds of thousands of clones, over 13% being singletons. Material for sequencing was naive CD4+ T cells from blood. These receptors came from a young man with type 1 diabetes. The conserved cysteine and the conserved F or W are not part of the CDR3 here. Each record gives: D gene, V gene, J gene, CDR3 protein. A D gene is named only where the DNA matches it firmly.

d_call: NA
v_call: TRBV6-4
j_call: TRBJ2-1
cdr3_aa: ASGEQGSSYNEQF

d_call: TRBD2
v_call: TRBV10-3
j_call: TRBJ2-7
cdr3_aa: AIAVAGGPYEQY

d_call: TRBD2
v_call: TRBV7-2
j_call: TRBJ2-1
cdr3_aa: ASSPRLAYSYNEQF

d_call: NA
v_call: TRBV7-2
j_call: TRBJ1-6
cdr3_aa: ASSALFSPEGSPLH

d_call: NA
v_call: TRBV9
j_call: TRBJ2-5
cdr3_aa: ASSVTGETQY

d_call: NA
v_call: TRBV18
j_call: TRBJ2-7
cdr3_aa: ASSGQHNSYEQY

d_call: TRBD2
v_call: TRBV15
j_call: TRBJ2-5
cdr3_aa: ATSRDGTSGQETQY

d_call: TRBD1
v_call: TRBV30
j_call: TRBJ2-7
cdr3_aa: AWSGTGSIYEQY

d_call: NA
v_call: TRBV28
j_call: TRBJ2-2
cdr3_aa: ASRAPNTGELF

d_call: TRBD1
v_call: TRBV7-2
j_call: TRBJ2-6
cdr3_aa: ASSSSRDRRYSGANVLT

d_call: NA
v_call: TRBV27
j_call: TRBJ2-1
cdr3_aa: ASSFSRGRSSYNEQF

d_call: NA
v_call: TRBV11-3
j_call: TRBJ2-3
cdr3_aa: ASSLSSFEDTQY